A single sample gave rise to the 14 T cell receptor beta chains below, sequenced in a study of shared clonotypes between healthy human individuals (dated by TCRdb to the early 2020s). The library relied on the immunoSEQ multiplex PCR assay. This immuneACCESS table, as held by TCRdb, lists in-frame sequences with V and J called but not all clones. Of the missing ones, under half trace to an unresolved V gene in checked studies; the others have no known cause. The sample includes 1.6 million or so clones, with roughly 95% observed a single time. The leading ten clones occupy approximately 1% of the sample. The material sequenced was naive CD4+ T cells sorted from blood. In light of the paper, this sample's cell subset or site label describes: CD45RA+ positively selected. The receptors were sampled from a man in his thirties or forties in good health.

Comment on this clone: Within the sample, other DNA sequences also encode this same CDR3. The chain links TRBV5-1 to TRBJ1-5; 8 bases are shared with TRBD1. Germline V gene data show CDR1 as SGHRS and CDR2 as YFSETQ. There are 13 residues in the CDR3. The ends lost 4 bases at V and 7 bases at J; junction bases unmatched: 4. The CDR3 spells CASSDRGGQPQHF. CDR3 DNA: TGCGCCAGCAGCGACAGGGGCGGCCAGCCCCAGCATTTT.

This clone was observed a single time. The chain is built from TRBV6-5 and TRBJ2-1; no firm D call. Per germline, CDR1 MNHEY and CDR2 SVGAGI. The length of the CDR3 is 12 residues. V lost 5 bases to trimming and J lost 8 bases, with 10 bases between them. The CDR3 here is CASSTVGYEQFF. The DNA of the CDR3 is TGTGCCAGCAGTACCGTGGGTTATGAGCAGTTCTTC.

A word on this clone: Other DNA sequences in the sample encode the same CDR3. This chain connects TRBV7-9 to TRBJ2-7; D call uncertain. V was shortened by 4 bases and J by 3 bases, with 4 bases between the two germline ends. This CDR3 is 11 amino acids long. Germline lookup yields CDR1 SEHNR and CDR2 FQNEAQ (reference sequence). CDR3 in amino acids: CASSSYYEQYF. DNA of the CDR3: TGTGCCAGCAGCTCCTACTACGAGCAGTACTTC.

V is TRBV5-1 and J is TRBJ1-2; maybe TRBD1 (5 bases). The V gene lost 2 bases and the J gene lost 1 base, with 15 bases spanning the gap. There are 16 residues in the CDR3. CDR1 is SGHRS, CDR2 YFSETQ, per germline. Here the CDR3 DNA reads TGCGCCAGCAGCTTTGAACCGGGACGACTTAACTATGGCTACACCTTC. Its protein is CASSFEPGRLNYGYTF. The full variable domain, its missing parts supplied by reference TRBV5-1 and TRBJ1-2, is KAGVTQTPRYLIKTRGQQVTLSCSPISGHRSVSWYQQTPGQGLQFLFEYFSETQRNKGNFPGRFSGRQFSNSRSEMNVSTLELGDSALYLCASSFEPGRLNYGYTFGSGTRLTVV.

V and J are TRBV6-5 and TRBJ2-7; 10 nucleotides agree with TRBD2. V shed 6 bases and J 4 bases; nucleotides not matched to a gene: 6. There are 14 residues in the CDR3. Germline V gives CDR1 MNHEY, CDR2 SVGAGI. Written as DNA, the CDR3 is TGTGCCAGCAGCCAAAGCGGGAGGGCATACGAGCAGTACTTC. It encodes CASSQSGRAYEQYF.

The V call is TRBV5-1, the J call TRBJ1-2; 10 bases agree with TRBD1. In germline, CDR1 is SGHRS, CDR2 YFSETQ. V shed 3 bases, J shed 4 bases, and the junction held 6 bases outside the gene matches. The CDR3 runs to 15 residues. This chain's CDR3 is CASSYDRGQIYGYTF. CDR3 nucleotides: TGCGCCAGCAGCTACGACAGGGGGCAGATCTATGGCTACACCTTC.

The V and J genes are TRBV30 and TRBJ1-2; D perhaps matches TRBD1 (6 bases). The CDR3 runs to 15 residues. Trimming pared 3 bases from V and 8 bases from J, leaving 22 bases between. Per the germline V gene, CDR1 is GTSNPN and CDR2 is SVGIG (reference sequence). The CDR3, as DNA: TGTGCCTGGAGCGAGCTAGGGGGATTGATCGGGGGCTACACCTTC. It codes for CAWSELGGLIGGYTF.

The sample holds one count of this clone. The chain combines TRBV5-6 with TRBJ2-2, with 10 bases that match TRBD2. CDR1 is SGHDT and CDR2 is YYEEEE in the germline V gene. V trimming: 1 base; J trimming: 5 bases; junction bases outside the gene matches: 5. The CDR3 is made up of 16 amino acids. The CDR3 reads CASSLSLLAGTGELFF. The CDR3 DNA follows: TGTGCCAGCAGCTTGAGCTTACTAGCGGGAACCGGGGAGCTGTTTTTT. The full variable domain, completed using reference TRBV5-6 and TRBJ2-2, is DAGVTQSPTHLIKTRGQQVTLRCSPKSGHDTVSWYQQALGQGPQFIFQYYEEEERQRGNFPDRFSGHQFPNYSSELNVNALLLGDSALYLCASSLSLLAGTGELFFGEGSRLTVL.

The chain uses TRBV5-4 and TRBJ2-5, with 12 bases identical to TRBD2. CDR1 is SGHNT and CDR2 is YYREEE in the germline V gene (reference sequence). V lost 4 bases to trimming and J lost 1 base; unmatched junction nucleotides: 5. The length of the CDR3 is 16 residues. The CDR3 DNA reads TGTGCCAGCAGCGAGAGACTAGCGGGAGCCCAAGAGACCCAGTACTTC. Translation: CASSERLAGAQETQYF.

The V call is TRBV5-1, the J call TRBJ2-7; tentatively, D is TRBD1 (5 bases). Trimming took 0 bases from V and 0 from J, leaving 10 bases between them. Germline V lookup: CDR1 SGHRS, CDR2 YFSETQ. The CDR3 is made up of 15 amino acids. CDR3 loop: CASSLAPDSSYEQYF. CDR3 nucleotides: TGCGCCAGCAGCTTGGCTCCAGACAGCTCCTACGAGCAGTACTTC.

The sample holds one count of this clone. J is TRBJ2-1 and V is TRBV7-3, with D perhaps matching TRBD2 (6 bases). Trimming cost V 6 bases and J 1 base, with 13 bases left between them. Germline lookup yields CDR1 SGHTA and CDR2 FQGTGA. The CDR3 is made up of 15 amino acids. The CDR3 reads CASRAGQSSYNEQFF. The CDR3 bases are TGTGCCAGCAGGGCGGGGCAATCTTCCTACAATGAGCAGTTCTTC.

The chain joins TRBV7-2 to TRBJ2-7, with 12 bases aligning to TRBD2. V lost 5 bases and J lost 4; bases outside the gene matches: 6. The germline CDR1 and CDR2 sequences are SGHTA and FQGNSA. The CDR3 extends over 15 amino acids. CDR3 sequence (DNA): TGTGCCAGCAGCCCACCGACTAGCGGGAGATACGAGCAGTACTTC. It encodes CASSPPTSGRYEQYF.

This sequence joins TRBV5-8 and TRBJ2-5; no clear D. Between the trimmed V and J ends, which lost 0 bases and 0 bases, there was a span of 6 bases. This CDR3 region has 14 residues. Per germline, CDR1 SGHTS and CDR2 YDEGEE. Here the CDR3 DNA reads TGTGCCAGCAGCTTGGTAGGACACCAAGAGACCCAGTACTTC. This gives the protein CASSLVGHQETQYF.

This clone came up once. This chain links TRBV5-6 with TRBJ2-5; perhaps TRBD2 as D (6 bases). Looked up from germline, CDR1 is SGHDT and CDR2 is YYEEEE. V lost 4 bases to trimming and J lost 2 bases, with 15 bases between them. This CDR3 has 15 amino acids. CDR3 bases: TGTGCCAGCAGCGCGGAACCGGGAGCTCAAGAGACCCAGTACTTC. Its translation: CASSAEPGAQETQYF.